There are a few counts of the clone carrying this T cell receptor beta chain. As yet, its antigen is unknown. The entry originates in a study of vaccination and CD4 T cells after COVID-19. On the study more broadly: Overlapping spike peptides of SARS-CoV-2, HCoV-NL63, HCoV-OC43 and HCoV-229E were used, and cells were stimulated with them.

After removal of 10 bases from V and 10 bases from J, the junction contained 15 bases not matched to a gene. Germline V gives CDR1 WNHNN, CDR2 SYGVQD (reference sequence). The CDR3 is made up of 14 amino acids. Cultured CD4+ T cells had their DNA profiled by the Oncomine TCR Beta short-read assay. From CD4+ T cells that had been cultured, genomic DNA was extracted. In TCRdb, the PCR reads were re-called with MiXCR into one record per CDR3 protein. Among about 14,000 distinct CDR3 sequences listed, 34% were seen once. Documented treatment: roughly 11-day PBMC culture with coronavirus spike peptide pools or control peptides (ViraFEST assay). Peptide pool stimulation in ViraFEST expanded antigen-specific T cells, whose TCRs were then sequenced. The authors replaced half the medium with fresh IL-2 medium on days 3 and 7.

The chain links TRBV10-1 to TRBJ2-3; 9 bases are shared with TRBD2. Sequencing was done on a sample of cultured CD4+ T cells from blood. This receptor was taken from a human donor with COVID-19. CDR3 nucleotides: TGCGCCACCCATCTCGGACTAGCGAGCCCCGCGCAGTATTTT. Encoded protein: CATHLGLASPAQYF.